Below, 23 T cell receptor beta chains from the same sample are listed, as sequenced in a study of T-cell memory formation after mild COVID-19. TCRdb fed the 5' RACE reads into MiXCR, producing one record per CDR3 protein. The sample contains 450,000 to 650,000 distinct CDR3 sequences, roughly 22% of which appear only once. The specimen was PBMCs or a T cell subset sorted from them (not recorded which). The receptors originated from an adult woman who had mild COVID-19 (a few samples of this study predate the infection). Cell type and time point are not known.

The chain is built from TRBV5-6 and TRBJ2-3, with 9 bases identical to TRBD2. Germline CDR1 reads SGHDT; CDR2 reads YYEEEE. Germline trimming cut 4 bases from V and 9 bases from J; bases unmatched to any gene: 9. This CDR3 has 14 amino acids. The CDR3 DNA follows: TGTGCCAGCAGCACGGGCAGCGGGGGGAGGACGCAGTATTTT. Its translation: CASSTGSGGRTQYF. Supplemented by reference TRBV5-6 and TRBJ2-3, the full variable domain reads DAGVTQSPTHLIKTRGQQVTLRCSPKSGHDTVSWYQQALGQGPQFIFQYYEEEERQRGNFPDRFSGHQFPNYSSELNVNALLLGDSALYLCASSTGSGGRTQYFGPGTRLTVL.

This sequence joins TRBV29-1 and TRBJ2-5; 8 positions match TRBD1. CDR1 is SQVTM and CDR2 is ANQGSEA in the germline V gene. This CDR3 has 13 amino acids. Trimming took 8 bases from V and 5 from J; bases not matched to a gene: 10. The CDR3 region is CSLYQGAGETQYF. DNA for the CDR3: TGCAGCCTCTACCAGGGGGCTGGGGAGACCCAGTACTTC.

This clonotype turned up a few times. The chain couples TRBV12-3 or TRBV12-4 to TRBJ1-4, with 7 bases identical to TRBD1. The CDR3 totals 15 residues. The V and J ends lost 6 bases and 2 bases, in that order; junction bases with no gene match: 6. CDR3 DNA sequence: TGTGCCAGCAGATCCGGGACAGTCACTAATGAAAAACTGTTTTTT. It specifies CASRSGTVTNEKLFF.

This clonotype was counted ten times or more. The chain uses TRBV7-3 and TRBJ2-1; D possibly corresponds to TRBD2 (6 bases). Per germline, CDR1 SGHTA and CDR2 FQGTGA. The CDR3 totals 15 residues. V was cut by 2 bases and J by 9 bases, with 17 bases left in between. CDR3 region: CASSLAGHGGGEQFF. CDR3 bases: TGTGCCAGCAGCTTAGCGGGGCACGGTGGGGGTGAGCAGTTCTTC.

The V gene is TRBV12-3 or TRBV12-4, the J gene TRBJ2-7; TRBD2 matches at 7 bases. The CDR3 spans 15 residues. Trimming removed 2 bases from V and 1 base from J; junction bases left unmatched: 5. The CDR3, as DNA: TGTGCCAGCAGTTTAAGCGGGACCCTTTCCTACGAGCAGTACTTC. Amino acid sequence: CASSLSGTLSYEQYF.

This clonotype came up a few times. CDR3 sequence (DNA): TGTGCCACCAGCGAGGCAGCCCCGGCTTTCTCTGGGGCCAACGTCCTGACTTTC. It encodes CATSEAAPAFSGANVLTF. V gene TRBV24-1 combines with J gene TRBJ2-6; D remains ambiguous. V dropped 7 bases and J dropped 0 bases, with 18 bases sitting between them. The germline V gene encodes CDR1 KGHDR and CDR2 SFDVKD. The CDR3 contains 18 residues.

This clonotype was seen more than once but under ten times. This chain joins TRBV5-5 and TRBJ2-4; 13 bases match TRBD2. V trimming: 4 bases; J trimming: 1 base; junction bases outside the gene matches: 8. Germline assignment: CDR1 SGHKS and CDR2 YYEKEE (reference sequence). CDR3 length: 18 residues. DNA for the CDR3: TGTGCCAGCAGCGGAACTAGCGGGGGGGCCTGGGCCAAAAACATTCAGTACTTC. It is translated as CASSGTSGGAWAKNIQYF.

The chain combines TRBV7-9 with TRBJ2-6; 7 nucleotides line up with TRBD2. This CDR3 region has 19 residues. In germline, CDR1 is SEHNR, CDR2 FQNEAQ (reference sequence). The J segment lost 0 bases and the V segment lost 8 bases, leaving 16 bases of the junction unmatched. The DNA of the CDR3 is TGTGCCAGCTCCCGGGGAGGGTTCGTCACGCCCTCTGGGGCCAACGTCCTGACTTTC. It codes for CASSRGGFVTPSGANVLTF.

The chain links TRBV7-8 to TRBJ2-7, with D perhaps matching TRBD1 (5 bases). Germline V gene sequence: CDR1 SGHVS, CDR2 FQNEAQ. The V end lost 5 bases, the J end lost 5 bases, and 16 bases lay between the germline ends. CDR3 length equals 14 residues. In DNA form, the CDR3 reads TGTGCCAGCAGCCCCCACGGTAGGGGAAACGAGCAGTACTTC. This gives the protein CASSPHGRGNEQYF.

The rearrangement uses TRBV30 and TRBJ2-7; a weak D match, TRBD1 (5 bases). The germline V gene has CDR1 GTSNPN and CDR2 SVGIG (reference sequence). V was shortened by 0 bases and J by 7 bases, with 16 bases between the two germline ends. This CDR3 region has 14 residues. CDR3: CAWSVSPTVEEQYF. The CDR3 coding sequence is TGTGCCTGGAGTGTCTCCCCGACAGTGGAAGAGCAGTACTTC.

This clonotype was recorded a few times. V is TRBV7-6 and J is TRBJ1-5, with D tentatively TRBD1 (6 bases). This CDR3 has 16 residues. From germline, CDR1 is SGHVS and CDR2 FNYEAQ. Deletions cut 2 bases from V and 1 base from J, with 12 bases between. The DNA of the CDR3 is TGTGCCAGCAGCTTATCGGTCAGGGGAAGCAATCAGCCCCAGCATTTT. Its translation is CASSLSVRGSNQPQHF.

This clonotype has ten or more counts. The chain links TRBV5-1 to TRBJ1-2; 8 bases map to TRBD1. The CDR3 contains 15 residues. V lost 2 bases to trimming and J lost 4 bases; unmatched junction nucleotides: 7. The germline gives CDR1 SGHRS, CDR2 YFSETQ. The CDR3 sequence is CASSFDRGEIYGYTF. The CDR3 DNA sequence: TGCGCCAGCAGCTTCGACAGGGGAGAGATCTATGGCTACACCTTC.

This clonotype appeared a few times. The chain links TRBV6-2 or TRBV6-3 to TRBJ1-5, with D tentatively TRBD1 (6 bases). V dropped 3 bases and J dropped 4 bases, with 16 bases sitting between them. Germline V CDR1 and CDR2: MNHEY, SVGEGT. The CDR3 sequence is 16 residues long. CDR3 DNA: TGTGCCAGCAGTTATGACCTGGGGGCCGGGAATCAGCCCCAGCATTTT. Translation gives CASSYDLGAGNQPQHF.

V is TRBV6-5 and J is TRBJ2-7, with 9 bases fitting TRBD1. The V gene's germline CDR1 is MNHEY and CDR2 SVGAGI. The CDR3 is 14 residues long. With V trimmed by 0 bases and J by 6 bases, 3 bases remained unmatched. The DNA of the CDR3 is TGTGCCAGCAGTTACTCCGGGACAGGGAGCGAGCAGTACTTC. Translated, it gives CASSYSGTGSEQYF.

The chain carries TRBV20-1 and TRBJ1-5; a possible D gene is TRBD1 (6 bases). CDR1 is DFQATT, CDR2 SNEGSKA, per germline (reference sequence). The CDR3 totals 13 residues. V lost 4 bases and J 1 base, leaving 8 bases between the germline ends. The CDR3 loop reads CSATGVSNQPQHF. Here the CDR3 DNA reads TGCAGTGCTACAGGGGTGAGCAATCAGCCCCAGCATTTT.

V gene TRBV7-3 combines with J gene TRBJ2-1; tentatively, D is TRBD1 or TRBD2 (5 bases each). CDR1 and CDR2 from the germline V gene are SGHTA and FQGTGA. V lost 1 base to trimming and J lost 3 bases, with 10 bases between them. The CDR3 sequence is 15 residues long. CDR3 amino acids: CASSLIGGDYNEQFF. The CDR3 region has the DNA TGTGCCAGCAGCTTAATTGGGGGAGACTACAATGAGCAGTTCTTC.

Only a few counts were recorded for this clonotype. The chain combines TRBV10-3 with TRBJ1-2; a possible D gene is TRBD1 (6 bases). The germline V gene encodes CDR1 ENHRY and CDR2 SYGVKD. This CDR3 region has 14 residues. Trimming left V 7 bases short and J 5 bases short, with 17 bases between. CDR3 loop: CAITRDKVGYGYTF. For the CDR3, the DNA is TGTGCCATCACCAGGGACAAGGTGGGGTATGGCTACACCTTC.

This clonotype was observed once. This chain links TRBV29-1 with TRBJ1-1, with no clear D. The ends were cut back, 5 bases at V and 6 bases at J, with 10 bases in the middle. The CDR3 has 11 residues. Germline CDR1 is SQVTM and CDR2 is ANQGSEA. Written as DNA, the CDR3 is TGCAGCGTTTCCATTGGGCCTGAAGCTTTCTTT. Its translation: CSVSIGPEAFF.

CDR3 DNA sequence: TGTGCCAGCAGGGGTAAGACCCAGTACTTC. The encoded protein is CASRGKTQYF. The V call is TRBV25-1, the J call TRBJ2-5; D uncertain. Germline V gene lookup returns CDR1 MGHDK and CDR2 SYGVNS. Trimming cost V 6 bases and J 6 bases, with 5 bases left between them. The CDR3 is made up of 10 amino acids.

This clonotype came up a few times. The CDR3 DNA follows: TGTGCCAGCAGACAGGCCCTGAACACTGAAGCTTTCTTT. This codes for CASRQALNTEAFF. This rearrangement joins TRBV7-9 to TRBJ1-1; possible D gene TRBD1, 5 bases. CDR3 size: 13 residues. The ends were cut back, 6 bases at V and 0 bases at J, with 8 bases in the middle. Germline V CDR1 and CDR2: SEHNR, FQNEAQ (reference sequence).

The CDR3 nucleotides read TGCAGTGCTAGTAAAGGGACGGATGGCTACACCTTC. Translation: CSASKGTDGYTF. V gene TRBV20-1 combines with J gene TRBJ1-2; D might be TRBD1 (5 bases). The germline V gene has CDR1 DFQATT and CDR2 SNEGSKA (reference sequence). The CDR3 contains 12 residues. V shed 3 bases and J shed 6 bases, with 11 bases lying between them.

The chain joins TRBV12-3 or TRBV12-4 to TRBJ2-1; perhaps TRBD1 as D (5 bases). The V end lost 7 bases, the J end lost 2 bases, and 15 bases lay between the germline ends. This CDR3 contains 15 residues. In DNA form, the CDR3 reads TGTGCCAGCACAACTCAGGGTAACACCTACAATGAGCAGTTCTTC. Its translation: CASTTQGNTYNEQFF.

Only a few counts were recorded for this clonotype. The V call is TRBV9, the J call TRBJ2-7; 8 bases are shared with TRBD2. The junction had 5 bases not matched to a gene; V was cut back by 3 bases and J by 3 bases. CDR1 and CDR2 from the germline V gene are SGDLS and YYNGEE. The CDR3 totals 14 residues. The DNA of the CDR3 is TGTGCCAGCAGCGAGACTAGCGAGAACTACGAGCAGTACTTC. Protein product: CASSETSENYEQYF.